Listed below are T cell receptor beta chains from one sample, sequenced in a study of beta chain features in type 1 diabetes. Data came from immunoSEQ multiplex PCR; TCRdb stores just in-frame clones and leaves some out. The profile shows 120,000 to 150,000 clones, roughly 9.3% of them singletons. The specimen sequenced was central memory CD4+ T cells from blood. The receptors were sampled from a woman aged 40 to 50 in good health. The CDR3 runs from the conserved cysteine through the conserved F or W. D genes are given only for firm matches. Expanded clones get a size class; other rows say once, few or many, or leave the size out.

J gene: TRBJ2-2
D gene: NA
clone size: few
V gene: TRBV5-6
CDR3 DNA: TGTGCCAGCAGCACGGGCGCAGGGTCCACCGGGGAGCTGTTTTTT
CDR3 protein: CASSTGAGSTGELFF

J gene: TRBJ1-6
D gene: NA
clone size: NA
V gene: TRBV6-1
CDR3 DNA: TGTGCCAGCAGTGAATTTTTCAGGGCGAATTCACCCCTCCACTTT
CDR3 protein: CASSEFFRANSPLHF

J gene: TRBJ2-5
D gene: NA
clone size: NA
V gene: TRBV5-1
CDR3 DNA: TGCGCCAGCAGCCCCGGGGACCAAGAGACCCAGTACTTC
CDR3 protein: CASSPGDQETQYF

J gene: TRBJ2-3
D gene: TRBD2
clone size: NA
V gene: TRBV18
CDR3 DNA: TGTGCCAGCTCTATACTTAGGACTAGCGGGGGGGGCACAGATACGCAGTATTTT
CDR3 protein: CASSILRTSGGGTDTQYF

J gene: TRBJ2-3
D gene: TRBD1
clone size: many
V gene: TRBV6-1
CDR3 DNA: TGTGCCAGCAGTGAAGTAGGGCAGGGGGTGAGAGATACGCAGTATTTT
CDR3 protein: CASSEVGQGVRDTQYF

J gene: TRBJ2-1
D gene: TRBD2
clone size: few
V gene: TRBV5-1
CDR3 DNA: TGCGCCAGCAGCCTAGCTCTCCGGGACTACCCCAATGAGCAGTTCTTC
CDR3 protein: CASSLALRDYPNEQFF

J gene: TRBJ2-3
D gene: TRBD1
clone size: few
V gene: TRBV25-1
CDR3 DNA: TGTGCCAGCACCCCAGGACAGGGACCCACAGATACGCAGTATTTT
CDR3 protein: CASTPGQGPTDTQYF

J gene: TRBJ2-7
D gene: NA
clone size: NA
V gene: TRBV2
CDR3 DNA: TGTGCCAGCAAGAGAAGCTCCTACGAGCAGTACTTC
CDR3 protein: CASKRSSYEQYF

J gene: TRBJ2-7
D gene: NA
clone size: few
V gene: TRBV5-1
CDR3 DNA: TGCGCCAGCAGCTTAACCCGCGGGACAGTTACCTACGAGCAGTACTTC
CDR3 protein: CASSLTRGTVTYEQYF

J gene: TRBJ1-5
D gene: NA
clone size: NA
V gene: TRBV2
CDR3 DNA: TGTGCCGGGGGGAGGGACGGCAATCAGCCCCAGCATTTT
CDR3 protein: CAGGRDGNQPQHF

J gene: TRBJ1-6
D gene: TRBD1
clone size: few
V gene: TRBV25-1
CDR3 DNA: TGTGCCAGCAGCGATGGACAGGGGGTTAGTTCACCCCTCCACTTT
CDR3 protein: CASSDGQGVSSPLHF

J gene: TRBJ1-6
D gene: NA
clone size: NA
V gene: TRBV18
CDR3 DNA: TGTGCCAGCTCACCGCGGACAGCAAACAATTCCCCCCTCCACTTT
CDR3 protein: CASSPRTANNSPLHF